The present T cell receptor (beta chain) was sequenced within a study of T-cell memory formation after mild COVID-19. Study findings and constraints: Contracting clones localized mainly to CM and EM when CD4+ and mainly to EMRA when CD8+.

V gave up 9 bases and J gave up 5 bases; unmatched junction bases: 8. The CDR3 length is 13 residues. Germline-derived CDR1 and CDR2 are SEHNR and FQNEAQ (reference sequence). For this clonotype: As yet, its antigen is unknown.

TCRdb passed the 5' RACE reads through MiXCR, listing each CDR3 protein once. This table has hundreds of thousands of distinct CDR3 sequences, 25% to 30% appearing once. The sequenced sample was PBMCs or a T cell subset sorted from them (not recorded which). The TCR originated in an adult woman who had mild COVID-19 (a few samples of this study predate the infection). Cell type and time point are not known. The chain has TRBV7-9 and TRBJ2-5; TRBD2 matches 8 bases. The CDR3 sequence: CARDGPGGETQYF. The CDR3 coding sequence is TGTGCCAGGGACGGTCCGGGGGGGGAGACCCAGTACTTC.